The next 29 T cell receptor beta chains were all read from a single sample in a study of blood T cell repertoires in COVID-19. TCRdb keeps only in-frame clones here, not all; method: immunoSEQ multiplex PCR. The table records around 66,000 clones, more than 70% of them present only once. The sequenced material came from peripheral blood. The origin of the receptors is a man aged 55 to 70 with acute or convalescent COVID-19.

The rearrangement joins TRBV9 to TRBJ2-4, with D possibly matching TRBD2 (7 bases). In germline, CDR1 is SGDLS, CDR2 YYNGEE. V was cut by 1 base and J by 7 bases, with 12 bases left in between. The CDR3 consists of 14 residues. CDR3 loop: CASSVTGGQNIQYF. The DNA of the CDR3 is TGTGCCAGCAGCGTAACCGGGGGGCAGAACATTCAGTACTTC. Full variable domain (outside the CDR3, taken from reference TRBV9 and TRBJ2-4): DSGVTQTPKHLITATGQRVTLRCSPRSGDLSVYWYQQSLDQGLQFLIQYYNGEERAKGNILERFSAQQFPDLHSELNLSSLELGDSALYFCASSVTGGQNIQYFGAGTRLSVL.

This clone showed up just once. The J gene is TRBJ2-7, the V gene TRBV5-4; D might be TRBD1 (6 bases). Germline V lookup: CDR1 SGHNT, CDR2 YYREEE (reference sequence). The CDR3 loop spans 18 amino acids. The germline V and J ends were trimmed by 0 bases and 1 base, with 20 bases remaining between them. In DNA form, the CDR3 reads TGTGCCAGCAGCTTGGGAGGAGTCTGGGGGCCCCATTCCTACGAGCAGTACTTC. This translates into CASSLGGVWGPHSYEQYF. The whole variable domain, filled in from reference TRBV5-4 and TRBJ2-7, reads ETGVTQSPTHLIKTRGQQVTLRCSSQSGHNTVSWYQQALGQGPQFIFQYYREEENGRGNFPPRFSGLQFPNYSSELNVNALELDDSALYLCASSLGGVWGPHSYEQYFGPGTRLTVT.

The genes are TRBV9 and TRBJ1-4; D remains ambiguous. Trimming cost V 4 bases and J 3 bases, with 16 bases left between them. The CDR3 extends over 16 amino acids. In germline, CDR1 is SGDLS, CDR2 YYNGEE. The CDR3 here is CASSQATGAANEKLFF. CDR3 DNA sequence: TGTGCCAGCAGCCAAGCTACGGGTGCGGCTAATGAAAAACTGTTTTTT. The whole variable domain, filled in from reference TRBV9 and TRBJ1-4, reads DSGVTQTPKHLITATGQRVTLRCSPRSGDLSVYWYQQSLDQGLQFLIQYYNGEERAKGNILERFSAQQFPDLHSELNLSSLELGDSALYFCASSQATGAANEKLFFGSGTQLSVL.

The chain uses TRBV5-6 and TRBJ1-1, with a tentative D call TRBD1 (5 bases). CDR1 is SGHDT and CDR2 is YYEEEE in the germline V gene. V lost 1 base and J 0 bases, leaving 13 bases between the germline ends. This CDR3 spans 16 amino acids. The CDR3 region is CASSLYRTYLNTEAFF. CDR3 nucleotide sequence: TGTGCCAGCAGCTTGTATCGGACATATCTGAACACTGAAGCTTTCTTT.

CDR3 coding DNA: TGCGCCAGCAGCCAATTTGGACAGATGAACACTGAAGCTTTCTTT. As protein: CASSQFGQMNTEAFF. This sequence joins TRBV4-3 and TRBJ1-1; D may be TRBD1 (6 bases). With 2 bases removed from V and 0 bases from J, the gap between germline ends came to 10 bases. This CDR3 comprises 15 residues. Germline V gene sequence: CDR1 LGHNA, CDR2 YSLEER.

This chain joins TRBV25-1 and TRBJ2-7; possible D gene TRBD1, 5 bases. Germline V gene data show CDR1 as MGHDK and CDR2 as SYGVNS. Deletions cut 3 bases from V and 2 bases from J, with 11 bases between. This CDR3 is 14 amino acids long. This CDR3 reads CASSELGRAYEQYF. The CDR3 DNA follows: TGTGCCAGCAGTGAGTTAGGCAGGGCCTACGAGCAGTACTTC.

The rearrangement uses TRBV5-6 and TRBJ1-2; 10 bases map to TRBD1. Germline V gene lookup returns CDR1 SGHDT and CDR2 YYEEEE. With 6 bases clipped from V and 0 bases from J, the junction kept 8 bases outside the gene matches. The CDR3 sequence is 16 residues long. DNA of the CDR3: TGTGCCAGCATGGGGGGGACAGGGGTATCTAACTATGGCTACACCTTC. Protein sequence: CASMGGTGVSNYGYTF.

The rearrangement joins TRBV4-1 to TRBJ2-4, with D hard to call. The CDR3 totals 11 residues. CDR1 MGHRA and CDR2 YSYEKL come from the germline V gene. V dropped 1 base and J dropped 7 bases, with 2 bases sitting between them. CDR3 coding DNA: TGCGCCAGCAGCCAAGCGAACATTCAGTACTTC. This codes for CASSQANIQYF.

This chain connects TRBV7-6 to TRBJ2-5, with a tentative D call TRBD2 (6 bases). V lost 4 bases to trimming and J lost 4 bases, with 19 bases between them. CDR1 is SGHVS and CDR2 is FNYEAQ in the germline V gene. The CDR3 has 16 amino acids. CDR3 loop: CASSWVGDSHLETQYF. CDR3 DNA: TGTGCCAGCAGCTGGGTGGGGGACTCTCATTTAGAGACCCAGTACTTC.

This chain links TRBV18 with TRBJ1-1; possibly TRBD1 for D (5 bases). The CDR3 runs 16 residues. Trimming left V 2 bases short and J 2 bases short, with 15 bases between. Per the germline V gene, CDR1 is KGHSH and CDR2 is LQKENI. The CDR3 spells CASSPKGRGKNTEAFF. CDR3 DNA: TGTGCCAGCTCACCAAAGGGACGGGGGAAAAACACTGAAGCTTTCTTT.

This chain joins TRBV6-2 or TRBV6-3 and TRBJ2-5; 16 positions agree with TRBD2. Losses at the gene ends were 6 bases for V and 4 bases for J; bases not matched to a gene: 5. Germline V gives CDR1 MNHEY, CDR2 SVGEGT. The CDR3 is 16 amino acids. CDR3 nucleotide sequence: TGTGCCAGCAGCCGCGGGACTAGCGGGGGGGCAGAGACCCAGTACTTC. Residues: CASSRGTSGGAETQYF.

V gene TRBV24-1 combines with J gene TRBJ1-5, with 11 bases lining up with TRBD1. The V segment lost 4 bases and the J segment 4 bases; nucleotides outside the gene matches: 2. CDR3 length: 15 amino acids. Germline values: CDR1 KGHDR, CDR2 SFDVKD. The CDR3 loop is CATSEGQGGNQPQHF. CDR3 DNA sequence: TGTGCCACCAGTGAGGGACAGGGGGGGAATCAGCCCCAGCATTTT.

This chain joins TRBV19 and TRBJ2-1; the D gene is possibly TRBD2 (6 bases). V was trimmed by 1 base and J by 15 bases, leaving 19 bases between them. The CDR3 runs to 14 residues. CDR1 and CDR2 (germline): LNHDA, SQIVND (reference sequence). The CDR3 spells CASSIGGNRRDWFF. The CDR3 nucleotides read TGTGCCAGTAGTATAGGCGGTAATCGGCGGGATTGGTTCTTC.

This clone was observed once. The chain uses TRBV7-8 and TRBJ2-1, with TRBD2 matching 12 bases. Unmatched junction bases numbered 7, after V lost 5 bases and J lost 5 bases. The CDR3 spans 16 residues. The germline gives CDR1 SGHVS, CDR2 FQNEAQ. DNA of the CDR3: TGTGCCAGCAGCCTACTAGCGGGGGGTACCCACAATGAGCAGTTCTTC. Translating gives CASSLLAGGTHNEQFF.

The J gene is TRBJ1-2, the V gene TRBV5-5, with TRBD1 identical over 7 bases. V lost 0 bases to trimming and J lost 4 bases; unmatched junction nucleotides: 6. This CDR3 region has 15 residues. Germline-derived CDR1 and CDR2 are SGHKS and YYEKEE (reference sequence). CDR3 loop: CASSLVDREVYGYTF. The CDR3 coding sequence is TGTGCCAGCAGCTTGGTAGACAGGGAGGTCTATGGCTACACCTTC.

The rearrangement links TRBV7-2 to TRBJ1-4, with a tentative D call TRBD1 (6 bases). The CDR3 covers 14 residues. The V end was cut by 5 bases, the J end by 4 bases, with 11 bases between. Germline CDR1 and CDR2: SGHTA and FQGNSA. The CDR3 is CASSQQGGNEKLFF. The DNA for the CDR3 is TGTGCCAGCAGCCAACAGGGTGGTAATGAAAAACTGTTTTTT.

The V gene is TRBV28, the J gene TRBJ1-1; D ambiguous. Germline V gives CDR1 MDHEN, CDR2 SYDVKM. V gave up 2 bases and J gave up 1 base, with 8 bases separating them. The CDR3 is 14 amino acids. The CDR3 sequence: CASSLIGPNTEAFF. As DNA, the CDR3 is TGTGCCAGCAGTTTAATTGGCCCGAACACTGAAGCTTTCTTT. The entire variable domain, with the rest obtained from reference TRBV28 and TRBJ1-1, is as follows: DVKVTQSSRYLVKRTGEKVFLECVQDMDHENMFWYRQDPGLGLRLIYFSYDVKMKEKGDIPEGYSVSREKKERFSLILESASTNQTSMYLCASSLIGPNTEAFFGQGTRLTVV.

This clone was recorded once. This chain connects TRBV30 to TRBJ1-1; no definite D call. The CDR3 covers 10 residues. Trimming pared 8 bases from V and 1 base from J, leaving 5 bases between. Germline-derived CDR1 and CDR2 are GTSNPN and SVGIG (reference sequence). The CDR3 is CAGGNTEAFF. The DNA for the CDR3 is TGTGCCGGAGGGAACACTGAAGCTTTCTTT.

This chain joins TRBV14 and TRBJ1-4; 7 bases match TRBD1. The CDR3 contains 13 residues. CDR1 is SGHDN and CDR2 is FVKESK in the germline V gene. J gave up 7 bases and V 4 bases, and 3 bases lay outside the gene matches. This chain's CDR3 is CASSPTGAEKLFF. In nucleotides, the CDR3 is TGTGCCAGCAGCCCCACAGGGGCTGAAAAACTGTTTTTT.

This chain connects TRBV10-1 to TRBJ2-1, with D perhaps TRBD2 (5 bases). This CDR3 is 15 amino acids long. The germline CDR1 and CDR2 sequences are WNHNN and SYGVQD (reference sequence). Between the trimmed V and J ends, which lost 4 bases and 0 bases, there was a span of 10 bases. CDR3 DNA: TGCGCCAGCAGTGTAGGGAGAAGCTCCTACAATGAGCAGTTCTTC. Amino acids: CASSVGRSSYNEQFF.

The chain recombines TRBV5-4 with TRBJ1-2, with D perhaps matching TRBD1 (6 bases). The V gene's germline CDR1 is SGHNT and CDR2 YYREEE (reference sequence). This CDR3 has 14 residues. The germline V and J ends were trimmed by 4 bases and 6 bases, with 16 bases remaining between them. CDR3 in DNA: TGTGCCAGCAGCCTGAGACAGGACAGAGATGGCTACACCTTC. This sequence encodes CASSLRQDRDGYTF. The complete variable domain, with remaining parts taken from reference TRBV5-4 and TRBJ1-2, reads ETGVTQSPTHLIKTRGQQVTLRCSSQSGHNTVSWYQQALGQGPQFIFQYYREEENGRGNFPPRFSGLQFPNYSSELNVNALELDDSALYLCASSLRQDRDGYTFGSGTRLTVV.

The chain joins TRBV2 to TRBJ1-1; D is ambiguous. Germline CDR1 and CDR2: SNHLY and FYNNEI. This CDR3 has 13 amino acids. Trimming stripped 7 bases from V and 1 base from J, with 10 bases between. This CDR3 reads CASKGGGNTEAFF. CDR3 coding DNA: TGTGCCAGCAAAGGAGGAGGGAACACTGAAGCTTTCTTT.

The rearrangement links TRBV30 to TRBJ1-5; 12 bases fit TRBD1. The CDR3 is made up of 15 amino acids. The V gene end was trimmed by 5 bases and the J gene end by 1 base; junction bases not matched to a gene: 3. CDR1 is GTSNPN, CDR2 SVGIG, per germline (reference sequence). In DNA form, the CDR3 reads TGTGCCTGGGGGGGACAGGGGGCGAGCAATCAGCCCCAGCATTTT. Amino acids: CAWGGQGASNQPQHF.

In this sample, this clone turned up a few times. This chain connects TRBV10-3 to TRBJ1-2; 9 nucleotides line up with TRBD1. Trimming took 2 bases from V and 4 from J; bases not matched to a gene: 2. The V gene's germline CDR1 is ENHRY and CDR2 SYGVKD. This CDR3 has 14 amino acids. The CDR3 sequence: CAISEGQGLYGYTF. CDR3 nucleotides: TGTGCCATCAGTGAGGGACAGGGGCTCTATGGCTACACCTTC.

The J gene is TRBJ2-7, the V gene TRBV12-3 or TRBV12-4; weak D call: TRBD1 (6 bases). The CDR3 contains 13 residues. Trimming took off 8 bases at V and 3 bases at J, with 14 bases between the two ends. The CDR3 nucleotides read TGTGCCAGCTACAGAACAGGGAACTACGAGCAGTACTTC. Translated, it gives CASYRTGNYEQYF.

The genes are TRBV7-2 and TRBJ1-3; 7 bases map to TRBD1. This CDR3 has 17 amino acids. CDR1 is SGHTA and CDR2 is FQGNSA in the germline V gene. J gave up 0 bases and V 1 base, and 6 bases lay outside the gene matches. The CDR3 region has the DNA TGTGCCAGCAGCTTAGGACAGGGCCCCTTCTCTGGAAACACCATATATTTT. This sequence encodes CASSLGQGPFSGNTIYF.

The genes are TRBV3-1 (or the pseudogene TRBV3-2) and TRBJ2-5, with 9 bases lining up with TRBD1. TRBJ2-7 explains the end of the DNA better; the J call may be wrong. The germline gives CDR1 LGHDT, CDR2 YNNKEL (reference sequence). This CDR3 has 16 amino acids. The CDR3 loop is CASSQDPRQGAYEQYF. The CDR3 region has the DNA TGTGCCAGCAGCCAAGACCCTAGACAGGGGGCCTACGAGCAGTACTTC.

This chain uses TRBV12-3 or TRBV12-4 with TRBJ1-1; D is unresolved. CDR3 length equals 13 residues. V gave up 6 bases and J gave up 5 bases, with 13 bases separating them. Written as DNA, the CDR3 is TGTGCCAGCAGCCAGATCTCGGGGACTGAAGCTTTCTTT. It yields the protein CASSQISGTEAFF.

V gene TRBV18 combines with J gene TRBJ1-4, with TRBD1 matching 8 bases. The CDR3 is made up of 16 amino acids. Germline CDR1 is KGHSH and CDR2 is LQKENI. Trimming took 5 bases from V and 8 from J; bases not matched to a gene: 13. In DNA, the CDR3 is TGTGCCAGCTCATTTACCGGGACAGGCTTGGACGAAAAACTGTTTTTT. Amino acid sequence: CASSFTGTGLDEKLFF. Full variable domain (remainder filled in from reference TRBV18 and TRBJ1-4): NAGVMQNPRHLVRRRGQEARLRCSPMKGHSHVYWYRQLPEEGLKFMVYLQKENIIDESGMPKERFSAEFPKEGPSILRIQQVVRGDSAAYFCASSFTGTGLDEKLFFGSGTQLSVL.